These 20 T cell receptor beta chains share one sample of origin, sequenced in a study of tissue T cells after allogeneic stem cell transplantation. Sequencing used immunoSEQ multiplex PCR; TCRdb keeps in-frame clones, though not all of them. The table has roughly 25,000 clones, around 79% seen once; the top ten hold 6% to 8.5%. The material was tissue from the ileum, obtained at autopsy. The receptor set was obtained from a female donor of 60 years or more with lung cancer.

This clone was found a few times. The gene calls are TRBV30 and TRBJ2-2; D not certain. V lost 3 bases, J lost 1 base, and 3 bases lay in between. The germline V gene has CDR1 GTSNPN and CDR2 SVGIG (reference sequence). This CDR3 contains 12 residues. The DNA of the CDR3 is TGTGCCTGGAGGAAGAACACCGGGGAGCTGTTTTTT. Residues: CAWRKNTGELFF.

The V gene is TRBV7-2, the J gene TRBJ1-2, with D unresolved. This CDR3 contains 13 residues. Deletions cut 1 base from V and 7 bases from J, with 10 bases between. Per the germline V gene, CDR1 is SGHTA and CDR2 is FQGNSA. The CDR3 protein is CASSLDWKAGYTF. The CDR3 DNA is TGTGCCAGCAGCTTAGACTGGAAGGCTGGCTACACCTTC.

J is TRBJ2-3 and V is TRBV20-1; D may match TRBD1 or TRBD2 (5 bases each). Trimming removed 3 bases at V and 2 bases at J, with 12 bases between. Germline V CDR1 and CDR2: DFQATT, SNEGSKA (reference sequence). The CDR3 runs 14 residues. The CDR3 bases are TGCAGTGCTAGTAGGGGAGCGGACACAGATACGCAGTATTTT. Protein product: CSASRGADTDTQYF.

The chain combines TRBV2 with TRBJ2-3; the match to TRBD2 covers 8 bases. The V and J ends lost 6 bases and 3 bases, in that order; junction bases with no gene match: 11. Germline CDR1 reads SNHLY; CDR2 reads FYNNEI. CDR3 size: 16 residues. The CDR3 sequence is CASRAPGLVTTDTQYF. In DNA form, the CDR3 reads TGTGCCAGCAGGGCCCCGGGACTAGTAACTACAGATACGCAGTATTTT.

This chain joins TRBV6-2 or TRBV6-3 and TRBJ2-7; the match to TRBD1 covers 7 bases. This CDR3 region has 14 residues. V gave up 2 bases and J gave up 4 bases; unmatched junction bases: 5. Germline V gives CDR1 MNHEY, CDR2 SVGEGT. The CDR3 DNA sequence: TGTGCCAGCAGTTACGCAGGGGGAAAATACGAGCAGTACTTC. Translated, it gives CASSYAGGKYEQYF.

The rearrangement uses TRBV7-9 and TRBJ2-4; the D is unclear. This CDR3 is built from 15 residues. Germline CDR1 is SEHNR and CDR2 is FQNEAQ (reference sequence). The V end lost 5 bases, the J end lost 0 bases, and 11 bases lay between the germline ends. Here the CDR3 DNA reads TGTGCCAGCAGCCGGGCTACTTTAGCCAAAAACATTCAGTACTTC. Amino acids: CASSRATLAKNIQYF. Full variable domain (remainder filled in from reference TRBV7-9 and TRBJ2-4): DTGVSQNPRHKITKRGQNVTFRCDPISEHNRLYWYRQTLGQGPEFLTYFQNEAQLEKSRLLSDRFSAERPKGSFSTLEIQRTEQGDSAMYLCASSRATLAKNIQYFGAGTRLSVL.

V and J are TRBV12-3 or TRBV12-4 and TRBJ2-5, with D maybe TRBD2 (5 bases). The length of the CDR3 is 13 residues. The V gene lost 3 bases and the J gene lost 2 bases, with 7 bases spanning the gap. For the CDR3, the DNA is TGTGCCAGCAGTTTGCAGCGGCAAGAGACCCAGTACTTC. Translated: CASSLQRQETQYF.

The CDR3 sequence is CASSPVGTGRNQPQHF. As DNA, the CDR3 is TGTGCCAGCTCGCCCGTAGGGACAGGAAGAAATCAGCCCCAGCATTTT. This sequence joins TRBV18 and TRBJ1-5, with TRBD1 matching over 8 bases. The trim removed 6 bases at V and 4 bases at J, leaving 11 bases unmatched. CDR1 KGHSH and CDR2 LQKENI come from the germline V gene. The CDR3 consists of 16 residues.

The chain combines TRBV3-1 (or the pseudogene TRBV3-2) with TRBJ2-1; D ambiguous. The CDR3 runs 12 residues. V lost 1 base and J lost 7, with 5 bases in between. Germline values: CDR1 LGHDT, CDR2 YNNKEL (reference sequence). The CDR3 DNA is TGTGCCAGCAGCCAAGCGCGGAATGAGCAGTTCTTC. This translates into CASSQARNEQFF.

The chain has TRBV7-9 and TRBJ2-5; possibly TRBD1 for D (6 bases). The V gene lost 3 bases and the J gene lost 5 bases, with 13 bases spanning the gap. The CDR3 contains 14 residues. CDR1 and CDR2 from the germline V gene are SEHNR and FQNEAQ (reference sequence). The CDR3 nucleotides read TGTGCCAGCAGCTTCCCCTCAGGGGCGGAGACCCAGTACTTC. It is translated as CASSFPSGAETQYF.

The sample holds one count of this clone. This CDR3 reads CASSESVGSQPQHF. For the CDR3, the DNA is TGCGCCAGCAGTGAGAGTGTGGGAAGTCAGCCCCAGCATTTT. The chain links TRBV10-2 to TRBJ1-5; D uncertain. V lost 2 bases, J lost 6 bases, and 11 bases lay in between. The germline V gene has CDR1 WSHSY and CDR2 SAAADI. The CDR3 sequence is 14 residues long.

The V call is TRBV5-1, the J call TRBJ1-1; no definite D call. The CDR3 is 13 amino acids. Germline CDR1 is SGHRS and CDR2 is YFSETQ. Trimming shortened V by 0 bases and J by 0 bases, and 3 bases separated the two germline ends. The CDR3 nucleotides read TGCGCCAGCAGCTTGGGGGTGAACACTGAAGCTTTCTTT. Amino acids: CASSLGVNTEAFF.

This chain uses TRBV12-2 with TRBJ2-3. TRBV12-2 is a pseudogene. The CDR3 is made up of 14 amino acids. The CDR3 region is CASRLGTGLDTQYF. Here the CDR3 DNA reads TGTGCAAGTCGCTTAGGTACGGGGCTCGATACGCAGTATTTT.

This chain uses TRBV3-1 (or the pseudogene TRBV3-2) with TRBJ2-4; TRBD1 might be the D (6 bases). The CDR3 has 16 residues. V lost 4 bases to trimming and J lost 1 base, with 14 bases between them. The germline V gene has CDR1 LGHDT and CDR2 YNNKEL (reference sequence). CDR3 sequence (DNA): TGTGCCAGCAGCCCTACAGGGAACGGGGCCAAAAACATTCAGTACTTC. Translating gives CASSPTGNGAKNIQYF.

This clone was observed once. The CDR3 DNA reads TGCGCCAGCAGCTTCTTCTGGACCGGGGAGCTGTTTTTT. Translated: CASSFFWTGELFF. This rearrangement joins TRBV5-1 to TRBJ2-2; D gene unclear. This CDR3 comprises 13 residues. Germline V lookup: CDR1 SGHRS, CDR2 YFSETQ. The V end lost 2 bases, the J end lost 5 bases, and 7 bases lay between the germline ends.

V usage is TRBV15 and J usage is TRBJ2-5; 11 bases fit TRBD2. J lost 2 bases, V lost 3 bases, and 2 bases had no gene match. This CDR3 is 15 amino acids long. Germline CDR1 LNHNV, CDR2 YYDKDF (reference sequence). Written as DNA, the CDR3 is TGTGCCACCAGCAGGCCTAGCGGGAGGCAAGAGACCCAGTACTTC. Its translation is CATSRPSGRQETQYF.

The rearrangement links TRBV4-3 to TRBJ1-1; D not certain. The germline V and J ends were trimmed by 1 base and 5 bases, with 17 bases remaining between them. Per germline, CDR1 LGHNA and CDR2 YSLEER. The length of the CDR3 is 16 residues. CDR3 in DNA: TGCGCCAGCAGCCAAGGCTTCGGGTTCCGGCGAACTGAAGCTTTCTTT. Translating it yields CASSQGFGFRRTEAFF.

This chain links TRBV11-3 with TRBJ2-1, with TRBD2 as a possible D gene (6 bases). Trimming left V 2 bases short and J 12 bases short, with 17 bases between. In germline, CDR1 is SGHNT, CDR2 YENEEA. The CDR3 extends over 14 amino acids. The CDR3 DNA is TGTGCCAGCAGCTTACGGCGAGCCGGGGGAAGGCAGTTCTTC. Translated, it gives CASSLRRAGGRQFF.

This chain links TRBV5-1 with TRBJ2-3; 8 nucleotides align to TRBD1. Germline loops: CDR1 SGHRS, CDR2 YFSETQ. This CDR3 is built from 15 residues. Unmatched junction bases numbered 3, after V lost 1 base and J lost 2 bases. CDR3 loop: CASSLQGAITDTQYF. The CDR3 DNA sequence: TGCGCCAGCAGCTTGCAGGGGGCCATCACAGATACGCAGTATTTT.

The rearrangement joins TRBV7-9 to TRBJ2-7, with D possibly TRBD1 on 5 matching bases. The CDR3 runs 13 residues. Looked up from germline, CDR1 is SEHNR and CDR2 is FQNEAQ (reference sequence). Trimming took 7 bases from V and 0 from J, leaving 10 bases between them. The CDR3 nucleotides read TGTGCCAGCATCACGACAGACTCCTACGAGCAGTACTTC. It translates to CASITTDSYEQYF. The variable domain in full, completed from reference TRBV7-9 and TRBJ2-7, reads DTGVSQNPRHKITKRGQNVTFRCDPISEHNRLYWYRQTLGQGPEFLTYFQNEAQLEKSRLLSDRFSAERPKGSFSTLEIQRTEQGDSAMYLCASITTDSYEQYFGPGTRLTVT.